This T cell receptor (beta chain) appears in the sequencing data of a study of shared clonotypes between healthy human individuals (dated by TCRdb to the early 2020s). Regarding the research as a whole: The cohort comprised a couple of women and a few men aged 18 to 49 years. For each donor, three plates each were used for CD4 naive and CD4 memory, two plates were used for CD8 naive, and one plate was used for CD8 memory. To estimate repertoire size and how much clonotype sharing occurs between individuals, the study deeply sequenced the blood TCR repertoires of a handful of healthy adults. Different laboratories and diverse techniques were used to prepare libraries and sequence TCR repertoires, to increase sequencing depth and limit assay-specific biases. Leukapheresis yielded between about 0.8 and 8.9 billion PBMCs per donor. Summary of the overall study and its limitations: Compared with non-shared clonotypes, clonotypes shared by all four sorted-subset donors had higher generation probabilities. Larger estimated clonotype richness was generally found for naive subsets than for memory subsets. Only blood was sampled, and tissue TCR repertoires likely differ from those in blood. Based on pairwise subsampling, the degree of clonotype sharing among donors was expected to be affected by sequencing depth. Sharing across four donors was observed for about 4.8% of naive CD4, over 3% of naive CD8, over 2% of memory CD4, and roughly 0.43% of memory CD8 clonotypes. Because the study included only a small number of donors, the genetic and exposure-history diversity represented was limited. Rarefaction of sorted-subset datasets indicated incomplete sequencing despite the large sequencing depth.

TCR CDR3 regions were amplified from genomic DNA by multiplex PCR using the deep immunoSEQ assay. Extracted genomic DNA from each cell subset was distributed evenly across all wells of several immunoSEQ 96-well plates, and each plate was treated as a replicate. For sorted subsets, approximately 210 ng genomic DNA, equal to tens of thousands of T cell genomes, was loaded into each replicate PCR. The purified libraries were quantified using a Qubit 3.0 fluorometer, sized with a Bioanalyzer 2100, and then quantified again using the KAPA Library Quantification kit. Every immunoSEQ 96-well plate was sequenced on a dedicated single-read 150-cycle Illumina NextSeq 550 flow cell. In the source study's methods: Because the immunoSEQ output included only junctional sequences and no quality scores, the filtering could not be the same as the filtering used for full-length reads. Sequences were annotated with PyIR, a Python wrapper for IgBLAST v1.9, and V/J genes and CDR3 were assigned using IMGT germline references. Any read was removed if the V/J assignment was weak (E-value above 1e-6), the CDR3 was missing, or the read contained stop codons, out-of-frame junctions, or ambiguous translated residues. V3J clonotypes were defined by identical inferred V gene, J gene, and CDR3 amino acid sequence. The percentage overlap between two repertoires was calculated by dividing the number of shared unique clonotypes by the size of the smaller repertoire. Three approaches were used to assess repertoire richness: RTK rarefaction, the Chao1 estimator, and Recon v2.1 estimates of unobserved clonotypes. Generation probabilities for all TCRbeta clonotypes obtained by the gDNA method from several donors were computed using OLGA. In its TCRdb copy, this immuneACCESS table keeps in-frame sequences only and misses some clones. Where compared with another copy, unresolved V genes explain less than half of these, and the others have no known cause. V, J and clone size are those of that table, while D and trimming were read from the DNA. This sample holds about 1,900,000 clones; approximately 95% were observed only once. The ten biggest clones cover around 1% of the sample.

As concerns this clone: This receptor's antigen is unknown. The sample holds no much larger clone one base away, and base qualities are not on file.

CDR1 and CDR2 (MDHEN, SYDVKM) derive from the germline V gene. From its cysteine to its phenylalanine, the CDR3 spans 17 amino acids. Just CDR3 DNA is preserved here, 51 bases in frame from base 1. At the junction V is shortened by 7 bases and J by 5 bases; bases outside the gene matches: 17. For the CD8 naive samples, CD45RO-negative cells were positively selected for CCR7, yielding a CD45RA+CCR7+ population from which TemRA cells were excluded. The donors were healthy, HIV-negative adults with no recently reported acute infections or vaccinations. Every donor was a Caucasian adult living in Nashville, Tennessee, USA. After blood collection by leukapheresis, PBMCs were isolated using Ficoll-Histopaque density gradient centrifugation and then cryopreserved in the vapor phase of liquid nitrogen. Purity and quantity of every magnetically sorted T cell population were checked by analytical flow cytometry. Each sorted fraction had its genomic DNA isolated and then quantified by UV absorbance on a Nanodrop 2000c.

The sample was naive CD8+ T cells sorted from blood. The cell subset or site label, read with the paper, signifies: CD45RA+CCR7+. Recombination joined TRBV28 with TRBJ2-5; 9 bases in the middle match TRBD1. The source is a man aged 18 to 30 in good health. CDR3 sequence: CASTIRLIGTGLETQYF. The DNA is TGTGCCAGCACTATCAGGCTGATCGGGACAGGGTTGGAGACCCAGTACTTC.